This T cell receptor beta chain was profiled in a study of CD8+ T cells in alopecia areata. Background on the study: Treatment of the treated patients consisted of oral tofacitinib, 5 to 10 mg twice daily. Tofacitinib continued for 6 to 18 months and was then withheld for 6 months. Study outcomes and limitations: Normal scalp had lower clonality than lesional scalp, with alopecia totalis/universalis lesions showing this most strongly.

The CDR3 consists of 12 residues. The V end lost 2 bases, the J end lost 14 bases, and 10 bases lay between the germline ends. Germline CDR1 and CDR2: SNHLY and FYNNEI. In alopecia areata patients, both lesional scalp punch biopsies and peripheral blood were collected. Investigators isolated RNA and reverse transcribed it into cDNA to act as the sequencing template. TCRdb's table, derived via immunoSEQ multiplex PCR, lists solely in-frame clones and lacks some. This table holds about 170,000 clones, roughly 70% found once. About this clone itself: Its antigen is currently unknown.

V and J are TRBV2 and TRBJ1-6; no definite D call. The origin of this receptor is a human donor with alopecia areata. The starting material was CD8+ T cells sorted from blood, obtained at week 0. In nucleotides, the CDR3 is TGTGCCAGCAGTGAATTACTCGGGGCCCTCCACTTT. Protein: CASSELLGALHF.